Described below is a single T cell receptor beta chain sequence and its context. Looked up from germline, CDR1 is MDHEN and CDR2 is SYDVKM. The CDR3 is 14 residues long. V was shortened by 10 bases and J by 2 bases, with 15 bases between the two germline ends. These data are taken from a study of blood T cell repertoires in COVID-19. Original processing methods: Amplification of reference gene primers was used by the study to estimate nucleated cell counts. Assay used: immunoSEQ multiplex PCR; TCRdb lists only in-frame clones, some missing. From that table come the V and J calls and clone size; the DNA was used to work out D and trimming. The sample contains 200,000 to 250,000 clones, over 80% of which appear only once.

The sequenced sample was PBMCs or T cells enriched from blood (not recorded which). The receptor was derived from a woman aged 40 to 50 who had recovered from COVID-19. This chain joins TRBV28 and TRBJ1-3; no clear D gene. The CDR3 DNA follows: TGTGCCACCTATCCGGGAGGGCCTGGAAACACCATATATTTT. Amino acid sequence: CATYPGGPGNTIYF.